This TCR beta chain was sequenced in a study of T-cell reconstitution after alpha-beta-depleted transplantation in children. Points from the study as a whole: T-cell counts and diversity at one year following transplant were attributed mainly to newly produced T cells. Diversity of TCRbeta at day 60 was high in some patients, arising from surviving recipient T cells and thymic progenitors.

The TCRbeta library was prepared with unique molecular identifiers. MiXCR, run by TCRdb on the PCR reads, gives a single entry per CDR3 protein. The data show about 98,000 distinct CDR3 sequences, around 22% seen once. A remark on this clonotype: Its antigen is unidentified.

CDR3 length: 14 amino acids. The V end was cut by 0 bases, the J end by 5 bases, with 9 bases between. Germline V gives CDR1 SEHNR, CDR2 FQNEAQ (reference sequence). This clonotype was sampled from a boy under 10 years old with acute lymphoblastic leukemia, due to receive a stem cell transplant. The V gene is TRBV7-9, the J gene TRBJ2-3; no definite D call. The specimen comprised PBMCs, sampled before TCRalphabeta/CD19-depleted stem cell transplant. This CDR3 is CASSLAGLKDTQYF. The CDR3 nucleotides are TGTGCCAGCAGCTTAGCAGGGTTAAAAGATACGCAGTATTTT. The complete variable domain, with remaining parts taken from reference TRBV7-9 and TRBJ2-3, reads DTGVSQNPRHKITKRGQNVTFRCDPISEHNRLYWYRQTLGQGPEFLTYFQNEAQLEKSRLLSDRFSAERPKGSFSTLEIQRTEQGDSAMYLCASSLAGLKDTQYFGPGTRLTVL.